A selection of T cell receptor beta chains follows, all from one sample in a study of cytomegalovirus exposure and HLA in healthy donors. This table comes from immunoSEQ multiplex PCR, and its TCRdb copy is limited to in-frame clones, with some not included. The sample yields 120,000 or so clones, over 70% seen once. What was sequenced was PBMCs. The receptors here all came from a woman between 40 and 55 years old in good health and CMV-seronegative. Both conserved end residues are part of each CDR3. Each record gives: CDR3 length, V gene, J gene, clone size, D gene, CDR3 protein, CDR3 DNA. A D gene is named only where the DNA matches it firmly. Rows may omit the clone size; those that give it use once, few, many or a size class.

>17|TRBV2|TRBJ1-3|NA|TRBD1
CASSPGTGGLTGNTIYF
TGTGCCAGCAGTCCCGGGACAGGGGGCCTTACGGGAAACACCATATATTTT
>15|TRBV7-2|TRBJ1-5|NA|NA
CASSPGGAGNQPQHF
TGTGCCAGCAGCCCGGGGGGGGCGGGAAATCAGCCCCAGCATTTT
>15|TRBV10-1|TRBJ1-2|NA|NA
CASSVSSGCDYGYTF
TGCGCCAGCAGTGTGAGCAGCGGGTGTGACTATGGCTACACCTTC
>15|TRBV2|TRBJ1-5|NA|TRBD1
CASMWGQGTNQPQHF
TGTGCCAGCATGTGGGGACAGGGCACCAATCAGCCCCAGCATTTT
>14|TRBV7-3|TRBJ1-2|NA|NA
CASSPDSSHYGYTF
TGTGCCAGCAGCCCGGACAGTTCCCACTATGGCTACACCTTC
>14|TRBV5-5|TRBJ2-2|NA|TRBD2
CASSLELAPGELFF
TGTGCCAGCAGCTTGGAACTAGCGCCCGGGGAGCTGTTTTTT
>12|TRBV12-2|TRBJ2-3|once|NA
CASRLRADTQYF
TGTGCAAGTCGCTTGAGGGCAGATACGCAGTATTTT
>13|TRBV12-5|TRBJ1-5|few|TRBD1
CASGFDRDQPQHF
TGTGCTAGTGGTTTCGACAGGGATCAGCCCCAGCATTTT
>15|TRBV10-3|TRBJ2-3|few|TRBD2
CAISPEAGLTDTQYF
TGTGCCATCAGTCCCGAAGCGGGACTCACTGATACGCAGTATTTT
>16|TRBV19|TRBJ2-7|NA|NA
CASSPGRVLGGDEQYF
TGTGCCAGTAGTCCTGGACGGGTGCTCGGGGGAGACGAGCAGTACTTC
>14|TRBV6-1|TRBJ2-2|few|NA
CASRLGAATGELFF
TGTGCCAGCAGATTGGGGGCGGCCACCGGGGAGCTGTTTTTT
>13|TRBV7-2|TRBJ1-1|NA|NA
CASSLVLRGEAFF
TGTGCCAGCAGCTTAGTTCTCCGGGGTGAAGCTTTCTTT
>15|TRBV30|TRBJ1-4|NA|NA
CAWSVLTGLNEKLFF
TGTGCCTGGAGTGTTCTGACAGGCCTTAATGAAAAACTGTTTTTT
>17|TRBV12-5|TRBJ1-3|NA|NA
CASGLARRPLHGNTIYF
TGTGCTAGTGGTTTGGCAAGGAGACCCCTTCACGGAAACACCATATATTTT